The 4 T cell receptor beta chains given below trace back to one sample, sequenced in a study of T cells in Graves' hyperthyroidism and ophthalmopathy. TCR beta CDR3 sequences were amplified from RNA transcripts. The HTBI primer set drove a first-round RT-PCR of the TCR CDR3. TCRdb used MiXCR to reprocess the multiplex PCR reads, holding one entry per CDR3 protein. The table has some 490,000 distinct CDR3 sequences, around a fifth seen once. Sequencing was done on a sample of blood. The receptors derive from a woman aged 70 to 79 with Graves' ophthalmopathy.

This clonotype was recorded a few times. V is TRBV5-5 and J is TRBJ2-7; tentative D call: TRBD1 (5 bases). The CDR3 is made up of 14 amino acids. Trimming stripped 6 bases from V and 2 bases from J, with 15 bases between. Germline loops: CDR1 SGHKS, CDR2 YYEKEE (reference sequence). CDR3 DNA sequence: TGTGCCAGCACCCCTGGCAGGGCAACCTACGAGCAGTACTTC. Residues: CASTPGRATYEQYF.

This clonotype was observed a handful of times. J is TRBJ2-1 and V is TRBV7-3; D possibly corresponds to TRBD2 (6 bases). Germline CDR1 and CDR2: SGHTA and FQGTGA. V was shortened by 5 bases and J by 0 bases, with 14 bases between the two germline ends. The CDR3 has 16 amino acids. CDR3 loop: CASSATRDFSYNEQFF. CDR3 bases: TGTGCCAGCAGCGCCACTAGGGACTTCTCCTACAATGAGCAGTTCTTC.

V gene TRBV2 combines with J gene TRBJ1-5; TRBD1 matches at 7 bases. This CDR3 spans 15 amino acids. With 1 base clipped from V and 3 bases from J, the junction kept 3 bases outside the gene matches. In germline, CDR1 is SNHLY, CDR2 FYNNEI. This CDR3 reads CASSEEGQLNQPQHF. The CDR3 DNA follows: TGTGCCAGCAGTGAAGAGGGACAGCTCAATCAGCCCCAGCATTTT. Supplemented by reference TRBV2 and TRBJ1-5, the full variable domain reads EPEVTQTPSHQVTQMGQEVILRCVPISNHLYFYWYRQILGQKVEFLVSFYNNEISEKSEIFDDQFSVERPDGSNFTLKIRSTKLEDSAMYFCASSEEGQLNQPQHFGDGTRLSIL.

This clonotype has just a few counts. The DNA for the CDR3 is TGCGCCAGCAGCCAGGTGGTGGGACAGGCGAACACCGGGGAGCTGTTTTTT. Protein sequence: CASSQVVGQANTGELFF. The chain carries TRBV4-1 and TRBJ2-2; 8 nucleotides agree with TRBD1. V lost 3 bases and J lost 0; bases outside the gene matches: 6. From germline, CDR1 is MGHRA and CDR2 YSYEKL. The CDR3 runs 17 residues.